These T cell receptor beta chains were read from a single sample in a study of T cell clusters in autoimmune cytopenias. TCRdb derives one entry per CDR3 protein from the multiplex PCR reads, leaving out DNA. Its listing shows approximately 9,400 distinct CDR3 sequences. Material for sequencing was peripheral blood. The origin of the receptors is a human donor with an autoimmune cytopenia or autoimmune hepatitis (not recorded which). Each CDR3 is given with its conserved first and last residue. Clone size, where shown, is once, few, many, or a class for clones that have expanded.

CDR3aa: CASSESGHGNEQFF; j_gene: TRBJ2-1; abundance: medium-sized; v_gene: TRBV6-1
CDR3aa: CSATPGWGGGEQYF; j_gene: TRBJ2-7; abundance: NA; v_gene: TRBV20-1
CDR3aa: CASSGGPEEGNTIYF; j_gene: TRBJ1-3; abundance: NA; v_gene: TRBV18
CDR3aa: CAISESDGRGEAFF; j_gene: TRBJ1-1; abundance: NA; v_gene: TRBV10-3
CDR3aa: CASAPGRRETQYF; j_gene: TRBJ2-5; abundance: medium-sized; v_gene: TRBV27
CDR3aa: CATSQGGQPQHF; j_gene: TRBJ1-5; abundance: NA; v_gene: TRBV24-1
CDR3aa: CSAKRTSGGASGTGELFF; j_gene: TRBJ2-2; abundance: NA; v_gene: TRBV20-1
CDR3aa: CASSLEGAPVYGYTF; j_gene: TRBJ1-2; abundance: NA; v_gene: TRBV5-6
CDR3aa: CASSRGSDTQYF; j_gene: TRBJ2-3; abundance: NA; v_gene: TRBV7-2
CDR3aa: CAISEANYGYTF; j_gene: TRBJ1-2; abundance: NA; v_gene: TRBV10-3
CDR3aa: CASSLDRSYQETQYF; j_gene: TRBJ2-5; abundance: NA; v_gene: TRBV5-1
CDR3aa: CASSFQHTGELFF; j_gene: TRBJ2-2; abundance: NA; v_gene: TRBV7-6